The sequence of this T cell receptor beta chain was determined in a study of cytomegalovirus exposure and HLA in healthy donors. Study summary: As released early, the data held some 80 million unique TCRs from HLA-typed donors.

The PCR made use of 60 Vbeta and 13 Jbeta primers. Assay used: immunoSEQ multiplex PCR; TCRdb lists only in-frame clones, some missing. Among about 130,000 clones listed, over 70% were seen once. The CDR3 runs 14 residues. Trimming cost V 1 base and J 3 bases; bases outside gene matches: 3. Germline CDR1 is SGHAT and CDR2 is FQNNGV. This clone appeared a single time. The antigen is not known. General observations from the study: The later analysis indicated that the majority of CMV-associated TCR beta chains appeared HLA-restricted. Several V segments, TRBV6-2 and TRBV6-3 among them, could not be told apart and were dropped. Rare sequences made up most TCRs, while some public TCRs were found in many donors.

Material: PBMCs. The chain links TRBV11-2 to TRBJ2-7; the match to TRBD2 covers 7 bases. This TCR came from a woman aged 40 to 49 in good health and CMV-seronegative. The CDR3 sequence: CASSLGLADYEQYF. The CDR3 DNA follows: TGTGCCAGCAGCTTAGGGCTAGCGGACTACGAGCAGTACTTC.